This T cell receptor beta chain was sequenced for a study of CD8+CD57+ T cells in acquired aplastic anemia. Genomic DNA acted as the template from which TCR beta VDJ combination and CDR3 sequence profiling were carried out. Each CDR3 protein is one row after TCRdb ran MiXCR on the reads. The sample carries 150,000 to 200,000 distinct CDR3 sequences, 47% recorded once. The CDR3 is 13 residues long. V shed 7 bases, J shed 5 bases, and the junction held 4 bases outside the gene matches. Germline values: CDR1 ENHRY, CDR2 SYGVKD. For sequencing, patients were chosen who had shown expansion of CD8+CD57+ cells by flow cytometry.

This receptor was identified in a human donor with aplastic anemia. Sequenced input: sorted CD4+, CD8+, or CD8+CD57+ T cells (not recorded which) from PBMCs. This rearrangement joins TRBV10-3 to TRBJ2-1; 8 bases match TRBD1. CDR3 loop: CAINQGAHNEQFF. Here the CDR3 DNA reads TGTGCCATCAATCAGGGGGCGCACAATGAGCAGTTCTTC.